The 12 T cell receptor beta chains in this list originate from one sample, sequenced in a study of Ad26.COV2.S vaccination and SARS-CoV-2 variants. Here immunoSEQ multiplex PCR was the method, and the copy in TCRdb shows in-frame clones only, minus some. The sample comprises approximately 420,000 clones, more than 85% of which are singletons, and under 3.5% rests with the top ten. As to treatment: roughly 20 received Ad26.COV2.S at low or high dose, single or two shots; about 5 received placebo; per-sample allocation not given. Day 63 after the first injection of vaccine or placebo was the sampling time. The sequencing here drew on peripheral blood, taken in a trial of Ad26.COV2.S vaccine versus placebo. The source of these receptors is a person aged 18 to 65 who received the Ad26.COV2.S COVID-19 vaccine or a placebo.

In its sample, this clone was seen many times. The rearrangement joins TRBV3-1 (or the pseudogene TRBV3-2) to TRBJ1-3; 7 bases match TRBD1. Germline V gives CDR1 LGHDT, CDR2 YNNKEL (reference sequence). This CDR3 is built from 19 residues. Unmatched junction bases numbered 11, after V lost 0 bases and J lost 0 bases. In nucleotides, the CDR3 is TGTGCCAGCAGCCAAGAGAATACAGGGGAAGGACCCTCTGGAAACACCATATATTTT. The encoded protein is CASSQENTGEGPSGNTIYF.

V usage is TRBV5-4 and J usage is TRBJ2-7; D possibly matches TRBD1 or TRBD2 (5 bases each). Germline loops: CDR1 SGHNT, CDR2 YYREEE (reference sequence). The V and J ends lost 5 bases and 3 bases respectively, with 15 bases between them. The CDR3 extends over 14 amino acids. CDR3 amino acids: CASRAQGDFYEQYF. The CDR3 DNA is TGTGCCAGCAGGGCCCAGGGAGATTTCTACGAGCAGTACTTC.

The chain has TRBV5-4 and TRBJ1-6; 7 bases are shared with TRBD1. CDR3 length: 14 residues. Germline loops: CDR1 SGHNT, CDR2 YYREEE (reference sequence). V lost 4 bases and J lost 7; bases outside the gene matches: 5. CDR3 protein: CASSLQGTNSPLHF. CDR3 DNA: TGTGCCAGCAGCCTACAGGGGACCAATTCACCCCTCCACTTT.

The table lists this clone with a count of one. The chain joins TRBV5-6 to TRBJ1-1; 8 positions agree with TRBD1. The CDR3 is 15 amino acids. CDR1 is SGHDT and CDR2 is YYEEEE in the germline V gene. V gave up 4 bases and J gave up 9 bases; unmatched junction bases: 14. The DNA for the CDR3 is TGTGCCAGCAGCACCTTGTCTCAGGGGGCTTTTAAAGCTTTCTTT. Protein: CASSTLSQGAFKAFF.

The rearrangement joins TRBV5-1 to TRBJ1-1, with 7 nucleotides matching TRBD1. CDR1 and CDR2 (germline): SGHRS, YFSETQ. This CDR3 is built from 14 residues. V lost 5 bases to trimming and J lost 3 bases; unmatched junction nucleotides: 7. In nucleotides, the CDR3 is TGCGCCAGCAGTGATCGGACAGGCGACACTGAAGCTTTCTTT. The encoded protein is CASSDRTGDTEAFF.

This clone showed up just once. This chain links TRBV30 with TRBJ1-1; D call uncertain. In germline, CDR1 is GTSNPN, CDR2 SVGIG (reference sequence). Trimming removed 0 bases from V and 9 bases from J, with 11 bases in between. The CDR3 totals 12 residues. CDR3 nucleotides: TGTGCCTGGAGTGTGAATGACCCAAAAGCTTTCTTT. This sequence encodes CAWSVNDPKAFF.

The chain uses TRBV11-2 and TRBJ1-2; no firm D call. With 2 bases removed from V and 2 bases from J, the gap between germline ends came to 9 bases. Per the germline V gene, CDR1 is SGHAT and CDR2 is FQNNGV. The CDR3 covers 14 residues. The CDR3 sequence: CASSLPPVNYGYTF. CDR3 nucleotides: TGTGCCAGCAGCTTACCCCCAGTAAACTATGGCTACACCTTC.

In its sample, this clone was seen once. The same CDR3 also results from other DNA sequences found in this sample. The V gene is TRBV12-3 or TRBV12-4, the J gene TRBJ1-1, with D hard to call. V was trimmed by 8 bases and J by 2 bases, leaving 12 bases between them. CDR3 length: 13 residues. The CDR3 protein is CASSRTGNTEAFF. The DNA of the CDR3 is TGTGCCAGCTCACGGACGGGTAACACTGAAGCTTTCTTT.

The chain combines TRBV13 with TRBJ1-1; 7 bases fit TRBD1. Trimming took 5 bases from V and 4 from J; bases not matched to a gene: 4. Germline V gene data show CDR1 as PRHDT and CDR2 as FYEKMQ (reference sequence). This CDR3 is built from 13 residues. CDR3 in amino acids: CASSPDRATEAFF. The CDR3 DNA sequence: TGTGCCAGCAGCCCCGACAGGGCCACTGAAGCTTTCTTT. Based on the CDR3 plus reference TRBV13 and TRBJ1-1, the full variable domain is AAGVIQSPRHLIKEKRETATLKCYPIPRHDTVYWYQQGPGQDPQFLISFYEKMQSDKGSIPDRFSAQQFSDYHSELNMSSLELGDSALYFCASSPDRATEAFFGQGTRLTVV.

The rearrangement links TRBV7-2 to TRBJ1-3; D is unresolved. This CDR3 comprises 14 residues. The germline V gene encodes CDR1 SGHTA and CDR2 FQGNSA. Deletions cut 6 bases from V and 0 bases from J, with 9 bases between. The chain's CDR3 is CASSRTSSGNTIYF. The CDR3 bases are TGTGCCAGCAGTCGGACCTCCTCTGGAAACACCATATATTTT.

The V call is TRBV9, the J call TRBJ2-3; 9 bases map to TRBD2. Losses at the gene ends were 3 bases for V and 2 bases for J; bases not matched to a gene: 10. The CDR3 is made up of 17 amino acids. Germline lookup yields CDR1 SGDLS and CDR2 YYNGEE. CDR3 region: CASSARFTSGFTDTQYF. CDR3 DNA sequence: TGTGCCAGCAGCGCCCGGTTTACTAGCGGGTTCACAGATACGCAGTATTTT.

The chain recombines TRBV7-2 with TRBJ1-3, with 11 bases that match TRBD1. V was clipped by 5 bases and J by 2 bases; unmatched bases: 2. The CDR3 length is 15 residues. Germline-derived CDR1 and CDR2 are SGHTA and FQGNSA. Written as DNA, the CDR3 is TGTGCCAGCAGCCCGGGACAGGGGGCTGGAAACACCATATATTTT. Encoded protein: CASSPGQGAGNTIYF.